The 27 T cell receptor beta chains presented below share a single source sample, sequenced in a study of blood T cell repertoires in COVID-19. The repertoire was sequenced with immunoSEQ multiplex PCR; TCRdb's copy has only in-frame clones and lacks some. Here the sample spans 400,000 or so clones, around 86% being singletons. The specimen was peripheral blood. These receptors were obtained from a human donor in a cohort sampled during active COVID-19.

The V gene is TRBV19, the J gene TRBJ2-1; a weak D match, TRBD2 (5 bases). V was shortened by 11 bases and J by 7 bases, with 12 bases between the two germline ends. CDR1 is LNHDA and CDR2 is SQIVND in the germline V gene (reference sequence). This CDR3 is built from 11 residues. Here the CDR3 reads CASFGVNEQFF. Here the CDR3 DNA reads TGTGCCTCATTCGGGGTGAATGAGCAGTTCTTC.

The CDR3 region is CASSQGGTGVRYEQYF. CDR3 DNA: TGTGCCAGCAGCCAAGGGGGGACAGGGGTGCGCTACGAGCAGTACTTC. The chain carries TRBV3-1 (or the pseudogene TRBV3-2) and TRBJ2-7; 10 bases map to TRBD1. Germline trimming cut 1 base from V and 3 bases from J; bases unmatched to any gene: 6. CDR1 and CDR2 from the germline V gene are LGHDT and YNNKEL (reference sequence). This CDR3 is 16 amino acids long.

This chain links TRBV4-1 with TRBJ2-1, with 7 bases lining up with TRBD1. The J segment lost 7 bases and the V segment lost 0 bases, leaving 12 bases of the junction unmatched. This CDR3 is 17 amino acids long. Germline V gene data show CDR1 as MGHRA and CDR2 as YSYEKL. CDR3 DNA sequence: TGCGCCAGCAGCCAAGATAACACAGGGGATTTGGGAAATGAGCAGTTCTTC. Encoded protein: CASSQDNTGDLGNEQFF.

The J gene is TRBJ2-5, the V gene TRBV2; D ambiguous. Trimming removed 5 bases from V and 5 bases from J, with 15 bases in between. From germline, CDR1 is SNHLY and CDR2 FYNNEI. The CDR3 contains 14 residues. In DNA, the CDR3 is TGTGCCAGCAGTTCACCTACCTATCGGGAGACCCAGTACTTC. Amino acids: CASSSPTYRETQYF.

This clone was picked up one time. The chain joins TRBV7-9 to TRBJ1-2; unclear D gene. Germline assignment: CDR1 SEHNR and CDR2 FQNEAQ (reference sequence). The CDR3 runs to 12 residues. V lost 5 bases and J lost 5, with 9 bases in between. The chain's CDR3 is CASSRERYGYTF. CDR3 DNA: TGTGCCAGCAGCCGTGAGAGATATGGCTACACCTTC.

The chain combines TRBV6-4 with TRBJ2-2; 12 nucleotides line up with TRBD1. Looked up from germline, CDR1 is MRHNA and CDR2 is SNTAGT. The CDR3 loop spans 14 amino acids. The ends lost 9 bases at V and 3 bases at J; junction bases unmatched: 2. The CDR3 DNA reads as TGTGCCAGGGGACAGGGGGCAGACACCGGGGAGCTGTTTTTT. It specifies CARGQGADTGELFF.

The genes are TRBV5-1 and TRBJ1-2; 9 nucleotides align to TRBD1. The CDR3 length is 17 residues. V lost 3 bases and J lost 4; bases outside the gene matches: 13. Germline V gene sequence: CDR1 SGHRS, CDR2 YFSETQ. CDR3 bases: TGCGCCAGCAGCTCCACCCTAACACAGGGGGCGAGCTATGGCTACACCTTC. Protein: CASSSTLTQGASYGYTF.

This chain joins TRBV5-1 and TRBJ1-5; TRBD1 agrees at 7 bases. CDR3 length: 16 amino acids. Germline lookup yields CDR1 SGHRS and CDR2 YFSETQ. The trim removed 0 bases at V and 0 bases at J, leaving 3 bases unmatched. The CDR3 sequence is CASSLDGQVSNQPQHF. The CDR3 DNA reads TGCGCCAGCAGCTTGGATGGACAGGTTAGCAATCAGCCCCAGCATTTT.

Only one count was recorded for this clone. The sample carries other DNA sequences with the same CDR3. The chain employs TRBV5-1 and TRBJ2-7; TRBD2 aligns across 12 bases. V was pared by 1 base and J by 2 bases, with 1 base of the junction left unmatched. The CDR3 contains 15 residues. Germline V gives CDR1 SGHRS, CDR2 YFSETQ. CDR3 region: CASSLRTSGTYEQYF. As DNA, the CDR3 is TGCGCCAGCAGCTTGAGGACTAGCGGGACCTACGAGCAGTACTTC.

The V gene is TRBV11-2, the J gene TRBJ2-2, with 7 nucleotides matching TRBD2. Germline CDR1 is SGHAT and CDR2 is FQNNGV. Trimming took 1 base from V and 2 from J; bases not matched to a gene: 4. This CDR3 spans 16 amino acids. The CDR3 spells CASSLGGRANTGELFF. As DNA, the CDR3 is TGTGCCAGCAGCTTAGGAGGGAGGGCCAACACCGGGGAGCTGTTTTTT.

The rearrangement uses TRBV6-5 and TRBJ1-6; possibly TRBD1 for D (5 bases). Trimming removed 0 bases at V and 9 bases at J, with 12 bases between. The CDR3 totals 15 residues. Germline-derived CDR1 and CDR2 are MNHEY and SVGAGI. The CDR3 coding sequence is TGTGCCAGCAGTTACTCGTTAGGGCAGGGTTCACCCCTCCACTTT. Residues: CASSYSLGQGSPLHF.

The rearrangement uses TRBV7-2 and TRBJ1-2, with TRBD1 matching 7 bases. The CDR3 totals 15 residues. CDR1 is SGHTA and CDR2 is FQGNSA in the germline V gene. V lost 4 bases, J lost 2 bases, and 7 bases stayed unmatched. CDR3 nucleotides: TGTGCCAGCAGCTCGATACCGGGACAGAACTATGGCTACACCTTC. Protein: CASSSIPGQNYGYTF.

This chain joins TRBV3-1 (or the pseudogene TRBV3-2) and TRBJ2-2, with TRBD2 identical over 10 bases. Trimming took 4 bases from V and 7 from J; bases not matched to a gene: 12. Looked up from germline, CDR1 is LGHDT and CDR2 is YNNKEL (reference sequence). The CDR3 runs 17 residues. CDR3 coding DNA: TGTGCCAGCAGCCCAATAACTAGCGGGATAAGTGGCGGGGAGCTGTTTTTT. It encodes CASSPITSGISGGELFF.

The gene calls are TRBV2 and TRBJ2-7; D unresolved. Per germline, CDR1 SNHLY and CDR2 FYNNEI. V was pared by 5 bases and J by 3 bases, with 11 bases between. The CDR3 contains 13 residues. CDR3: CASSRGPNYEQYF. CDR3 bases: TGTGCCAGCAGTCGCGGCCCGAACTACGAGCAGTACTTC.

The rearrangement uses TRBV18 and TRBJ2-2, with TRBD1 matching 8 bases. With V trimmed by 6 bases and J by 1 base, 7 bases remained unmatched. CDR1 KGHSH and CDR2 LQKENI come from the germline V gene. This CDR3 comprises 16 residues. This chain's CDR3 is CASSLTGTGNTGELFF. The CDR3 bases are TGTGCCAGCTCCCTCACCGGGACAGGGAACACCGGGGAGCTGTTTTTT.

This rearrangement joins TRBV1 to TRBJ1-6; the table calls TRBD1, which could not be checked here. TRBV1 is flagged as a pseudogene. The CDR3 sequence is 17 residues long. The CDR3 spells CTSSQDLLGGGGSPLHF. DNA for the CDR3: TGCACCAGCAGCCAAGATCTTCTTGGAGGGGGCGGCTCACCCCTCCACTTT.

V usage is TRBV5-6 and J usage is TRBJ1-4; 9 positions agree with TRBD1. The CDR3 loop spans 15 amino acids. The germline gives CDR1 SGHDT, CDR2 YYEEEE. V lost 4 bases, J lost 7 bases, and 8 bases stayed unmatched. The CDR3 spells CASSPSQGAFEKLFF. The CDR3 DNA reads as TGTGCCAGCAGCCCGTCACAGGGGGCTTTTGAAAAACTGTTTTTT.

The chain joins TRBV20-1 to TRBJ1-1; D is uncertain. There are 11 residues in the CDR3. The germline V gene has CDR1 DFQATT and CDR2 SNEGSKA (reference sequence). Trimming took 4 bases from V and 1 from J, leaving 4 bases between them. CDR3 coding DNA: TGCAGTGCTATCAAGAACACTGAAGCTTTCTTT. It specifies CSAIKNTEAFF.

The V call is TRBV19, the J call TRBJ2-3; tentatively, D is TRBD2 (5 bases). Trimming stripped 3 bases from V and 3 bases from J, with 10 bases between. Germline V gene lookup returns CDR1 LNHDA and CDR2 SQIVND (reference sequence). CDR3 size: 14 residues. CDR3 in DNA: TGTGCCAGTAGTATGCCGGGGAGAACAGATACGCAGTATTTT. It encodes CASSMPGRTDTQYF.

This clone was seen more than once but under ten times. The same CDR3 arises from other DNA sequences in this sample as well. This sequence joins TRBV12-3 or TRBV12-4 and TRBJ2-7; weak D call: TRBD1 (5 bases). Trimming took off 2 bases at V and 3 bases at J, with 5 bases between the two ends. The CDR3 consists of 12 residues. As DNA, the CDR3 is TGTGCCAGCAGTTTACAGGGCTACGAGCAGTACTTC. Its translation is CASSLQGYEQYF.

The chain recombines TRBV7-9 with TRBJ2-7, with D hard to call. The CDR3 extends over 13 amino acids. V gave up 1 base and J gave up 3 bases, with 7 bases separating them. CDR1 is SEHNR, CDR2 FQNEAQ, per germline (reference sequence). The CDR3 spells CASSLGVNYEQYF. CDR3 bases: TGTGCCAGCAGCTTAGGAGTGAACTACGAGCAGTACTTC.

This clone was seen just once. The rearrangement joins TRBV11-2 to TRBJ2-1; D possibly corresponds to TRBD2 (5 bases). Germline CDR1 SGHAT, CDR2 FQNNGV. V lost 4 bases, J lost 8 bases, and 18 bases lay in between. This CDR3 region has 15 residues. CDR3 residues: CASSSQGILEDEQFF. The DNA for the CDR3 is TGTGCCAGCAGCTCCCAAGGGATTCTGGAGGATGAGCAGTTCTTC.

This chain connects TRBV6-5 to TRBJ1-2; a weak D match, TRBD1 (6 bases). Per germline, CDR1 MNHEY and CDR2 SVGAGI. CDR3 length: 12 residues. V lost 5 bases and J lost 8, with 12 bases in between. For the CDR3, the DNA is TGTGCCAGCAGTCCTACAGGGTCCGGCTACACCTTC. Translation gives CASSPTGSGYTF.

This rearrangement joins TRBV5-1 to TRBJ1-2; possibly TRBD1 for D (5 bases). This CDR3 is 14 amino acids long. Germline loops: CDR1 SGHRS, CDR2 YFSETQ. The V and J ends lost 9 bases and 2 bases respectively, with 17 bases between them. The CDR3 sequence is CATTDIGSNYGYTF. The DNA of the CDR3 is TGCGCCACCACGGACATTGGCAGCAACTATGGCTACACCTTC.

This chain joins TRBV7-2 and TRBJ2-2; a possible D gene is TRBD2 (6 bases). Germline CDR1 and CDR2: SGHTA and FQGNSA. The CDR3 has 17 amino acids. The V gene lost 1 base and the J gene lost 0 bases, with 12 bases spanning the gap. In DNA, the CDR3 is TGTGCCAGCAGCTTAGGTCGGGGGACTGCGAACACCGGGGAGCTGTTTTTT. It codes for CASSLGRGTANTGELFF.

The chain employs TRBV7-8 and TRBJ1-5; D might be TRBD1 (5 bases). The CDR3 length is 16 residues. With 0 bases removed from V and 5 bases from J, the gap between germline ends came to 14 bases. Germline values: CDR1 SGHVS, CDR2 FQNEAQ. The CDR3 region has the DNA TGTGCCAGCAGCTTAGCGCTTGGGGCAGGGTATCAGCCCCAGCATTTT. This sequence encodes CASSLALGAGYQPQHF.

This sequence joins TRBV19 and TRBJ2-6; 9 bases align to TRBD1. Per germline, CDR1 LNHDA and CDR2 SQIVND (reference sequence). Germline trimming cut 8 bases from V and 7 bases from J; bases unmatched to any gene: 6. The length of the CDR3 is 14 residues. In nucleotides, the CDR3 is TGTGCCAGTTCAACGACAGGGGGTGCCAACGTCCTGACTTTC. Its translation: CASSTTGGANVLTF.